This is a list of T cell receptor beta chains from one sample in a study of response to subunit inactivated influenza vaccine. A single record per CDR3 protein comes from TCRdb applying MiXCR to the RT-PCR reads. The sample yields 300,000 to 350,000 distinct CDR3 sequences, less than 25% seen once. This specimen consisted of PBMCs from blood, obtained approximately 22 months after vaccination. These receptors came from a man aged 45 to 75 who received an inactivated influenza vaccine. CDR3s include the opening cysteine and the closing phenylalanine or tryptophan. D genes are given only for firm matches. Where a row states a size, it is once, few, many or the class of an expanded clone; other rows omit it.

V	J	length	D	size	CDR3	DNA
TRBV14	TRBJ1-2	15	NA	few	CASSQRHRSNYGYTF	TGTGCCAGCAGCCAACGACATCGGTCTAACTATGGCTACACCTTC
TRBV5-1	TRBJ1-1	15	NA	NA	CASSLGGTGNTEAFF	TGCGCCAGCAGCCTTGGGGGTACGGGGAACACTGAAGCTTTCTTT
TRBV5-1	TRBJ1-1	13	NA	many	CASSGQMNTEAFF	TGCGCCAGCAGCGGACAGATGAACACTGAAGCTTTCTTT
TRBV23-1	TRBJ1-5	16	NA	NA	CASSQSAQNSNQPQHF	TGCGCCAGCAGTCAATCGGCCCAAAATAGCAATCAGCCCCAGCATTTT
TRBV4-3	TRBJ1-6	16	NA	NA	CASSQVVTLYNSPLHF	TGCGCCAGCAGCCAAGTTGTGACACTCTATAATTCACCCCTCCACTTT
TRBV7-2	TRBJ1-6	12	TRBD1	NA	CASSLKGQKVHF	TGTGCCAGCAGCTTGAAGGGACAGAAGGTCCACTTT
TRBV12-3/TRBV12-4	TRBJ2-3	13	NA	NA	CASSPLFRDTQYF	TGTGCCAGCAGTCCCCTCTTTCGGGATACGCAGTATTTT
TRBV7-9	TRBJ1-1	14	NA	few	CASSLSQIRTEAFF	TGTGCCAGCAGCTTGTCCCAAATAAGGACTGAAGCTTTCTTT
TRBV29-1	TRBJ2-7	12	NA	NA	CSVASNSYEQYF	TGCAGCGTTGCGTCTAATTCCTACGAGCAGTACTTC
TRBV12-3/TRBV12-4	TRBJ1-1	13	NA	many	CASSYTSPTEAFF	TGTGCCAGCAGTTACACGTCACCAACTGAAGCTTTCTTT